This is a list of T cell receptor beta chains from one sample in a study of T cell responses to AZD1222 COVID-19 vaccine. Here immunoSEQ multiplex PCR was the method, and the copy in TCRdb shows in-frame clones only, minus some. The table lists some 110,000 clones, roughly nine tenths of them singletons. Specimen: peripheral blood, collected on day 0 of AZD1222 vaccination. The receptors here all came from an adult in good health. Both conserved end residues are part of each CDR3. A D gene is named only where the DNA matches it firmly. Size is omitted from some rows. Given values are once, few, many or a class for expanded clones.

V	D	J	size	DNA	CDR3
TRBV4-2	TRBD2	TRBJ2-2	NA	TGTGCCAGCAGCCATGCTCCCGGACTAGCGGGAGTACCCGGGGAGCTGTTTTTT	CASSHAPGLAGVPGELFF
TRBV6-5	TRBD2	TRBJ2-7	NA	TGTGCCAGCAGTTCCGGACTAGCGGGATCCTACGAGCAGTACTTC	CASSSGLAGSYEQYF
TRBV24-1	TRBD1	TRBJ2-7	NA	TGTGCCACCAGTGAACAAACAGGGGGTCTTCAGTACTTC	CATSEQTGGLQYF
TRBV3-1/TRBV3-2	NA	TRBJ1-5	NA	TGTGCCAGCAGCCAAGACGGAAACTACAATCAGCCCCAGCATTTT	CASSQDGNYNQPQHF
TRBV28	TRBD1	TRBJ1-5	NA	TGTGCCAGCAGTGAACTCGAAAACAGGGGGCGCAAGCCCCAGCATTTT	CASSELENRGRKPQHF
TRBV20-1	NA	TRBJ1-1	NA	TGCAGTGCGCGCAGCAACACTGAAGCTTTCTTT	CSARSNTEAFF
TRBV3-1/TRBV3-2	NA	TRBJ2-4	once	TGTGCCAGCAGCCAAGATTCGGCGCGGACCCAAAACATTCAGTACTTC	CASSQDSARTQNIQYF
TRBV6-5	TRBD1	TRBJ1-5	NA	TGTGCCAGCAGCCGACAGGGGCCGAGCAATCAGCCCCAGCATTTT	CASSRQGPSNQPQHF
TRBV7-2	TRBD1	TRBJ2-1	NA	TGTGCCAGCAGCCCGGACAGGGCAACCTACAATGAGCAGTTCTTC	CASSPDRATYNEQFF
TRBV11-1	NA	TRBJ2-3	NA	TGTGCCAGCAGTTTTTCGGACCCAGATACGCAGTATTTT	CASSFSDPDTQYF
TRBV25-1	NA	TRBJ2-7	medium-sized	TGTGCCAGCAGTCGTAGCGGACTTTCCTACGAGCAGTACTTC	CASSRSGLSYEQYF
TRBV5-6	TRBD1	TRBJ1-2	NA	TGTGCCAGCATCCTAAGGGGGCGCCACTATGGCTACACCTTC	CASILRGRHYGYTF
TRBV5-1	NA	TRBJ2-1	NA	TGCGCCAGCAGCTTTTCGAGCTCCTACAATGAGCAGTTCTTC	CASSFSSSYNEQFF
TRBV6-6	NA	TRBJ2-1	once	TGTGCCAGCAGTGTTTCTGGGACATCACCCTACAATGAGCAGTTCTTC	CASSVSGTSPYNEQFF
TRBV14	TRBD1	TRBJ2-7	NA	TGTGCCAGCAGCCAGTATATCACAGGGGGCTACGAGCAGTACTTC	CASSQYITGGYEQYF
TRBV30	TRBD1	TRBJ1-5	NA	TGTGCCTGGAGTGCCTTACAGGGGGCTGGGCAGCCCCAGCATTTT	CAWSALQGAGQPQHF
TRBV10-3	TRBD1	TRBJ1-2	NA	TGTGCCATCATTGGGACAGGGGACTATGGCTACACCTTC	CAIIGTGDYGYTF
TRBV25-1	NA	TRBJ2-2	NA	TGTGCCAGCAGTTTGCGGGGACAAGGTACCGGGGAGCTGTTTTTT	CASSLRGQGTGELFF
TRBV13	NA	TRBJ1-1	once	TGTGCCAGCAGCTTAGGTTCCCCCGCGACTGAAGCTTTCTTT	CASSLGSPATEAFF
TRBV19	TRBD2	TRBJ2-1	NA	TGTGCCAGTAGTCCCTCCTCGGGCGGGAGTATTAGTGAGCAGTTCTTC	CASSPSSGGSISEQFF
TRBV2	NA	TRBJ1-5	NA	TGTGCCAGCCGACAGGTGAGCAATCAGCCCCAGCATTTT	CASRQVSNQPQHF
TRBV19	NA	TRBJ2-2	NA	TGTGCCAGTAGTATAGGAGGGGGGGTCACCGGGGAGCTGTTTTTT	CASSIGGGVTGELFF
TRBV28	NA	TRBJ2-3	NA	TGTGCCAGCAGTCTCGAGGGGTCCCGTGCCCGGCAGTATTTT	CASSLEGSRARQYF
TRBV7-6	NA	TRBJ2-1	NA	TGTGCCAGCAGCTTAAGTTATAGGGCTCGCTCCTACAATGAGCAGTTCTTC	CASSLSYRARSYNEQFF
TRBV2	TRBD2	TRBJ2-1	NA	TGTGCCAGCAGTCTCAAAATTGGGGGACTAGCGGGAGAACGTGAGCAGTTCTTC	CASSLKIGGLAGEREQFF
TRBV4-2	NA	TRBJ2-1	NA	TGTGCCAGCAGCCAAGACATCACTAGAAGCTCCTACAATGAGCAGTTCTTC	CASSQDITRSSYNEQFF
TRBV14	NA	TRBJ2-1	few	TGTGCCAGCAGCCGAACTAGAGGTCATGTCTCCGTGGCCTACAATGAGCAGTTCTTC	CASSRTRGHVSVAYNEQFF
TRBV4-1	TRBD1	TRBJ1-6	NA	TGCGCCAGCAGCCCCAGGGGGAGCTCCTATAATTCACCCCTCCACTTT	CASSPRGSSYNSPLHF
TRBV5-8	NA	TRBJ2-3	NA	TGTGCCAGCAGCTTGGGGGCTACCCGAGGCACAGATACGCAGTATTTT	CASSLGATRGTDTQYF
TRBV2	TRBD2	TRBJ2-2	NA	TGTGCCAGCAGTGAGTCCGGGAGGGCCGGGGAGCTGTTTTTT	CASSESGRAGELFF
TRBV28	NA	TRBJ2-5	NA	TGTGCCAGCAGTTTAGTGGGCAGCCAAGAGACCCAGTACTTC	CASSLVGSQETQYF
TRBV3-1/TRBV3-2	NA	TRBJ1-2	NA	TGTGCCAGCAGCCAAGGAGTGGTTGGCTACACCTTC	CASSQGVVGYTF
TRBV3-1/TRBV3-2	NA	TRBJ1-1	once	TGTGCCAGCAGCCTGGGAGGGGGCACTGAAGCTTTCTTT	CASSLGGGTEAFF
TRBV28	NA	TRBJ1-5	NA	TGTGCCAGCAGTTTTAGTCAGCCCCAGCATTTT	CASSFSQPQHF
TRBV5-4	NA	TRBJ1-2	NA	TGTGCCAGCAGCGGGGGCGGGTTGGGGTTCCTTGGCTACACCTTC	CASSGGGLGFLGYTF
TRBV7-3	NA	TRBJ2-2	NA	TGTGCCAGCAGCTTATCGAACACCGGGGAGCTGTTTTTT	CASSLSNTGELFF
TRBV18	NA	TRBJ2-1	once	TGTGCCAGCTCACCTTCGGGGCGCAATGAGCAGTTCTTC	CASSPSGRNEQFF
TRBV28	NA	TRBJ1-4	NA	TGTGCCAGCGGAGTTGCAACTAATGAAAAACTGTTTTTT	CASGVATNEKLFF
TRBV3-1/TRBV3-2	NA	TRBJ1-3	NA	TGTGCCAGCAGCCAAGATCCGGCCGGGTGGAACACCATATATTTT	CASSQDPAGWNTIYF
TRBV28	NA	TRBJ2-3	NA	TGTGCCAGCAGTTTCGGGGGAGCTGGCACAGATACGCAGTATTTT	CASSFGGAGTDTQYF
TRBV9	NA	TRBJ1-2	NA	TGTGCCAGCAGCGTTGACGCATATGGCTACACCTTC	CASSVDAYGYTF
TRBV19	TRBD2	TRBJ2-1	NA	TGTGCCAGTAGTATAGCCCTGGGCGGCGGGAGGGGGGTTGAGCAGTTCTTC	CASSIALGGGRGVEQFF
TRBV27	NA	TRBJ2-1	NA	TGTGCCAGCAACCCTGGGAACGCCGGATACAATGAGCAGTTCTTC	CASNPGNAGYNEQFF
TRBV7-9	TRBD1	TRBJ2-1	NA	TGTGCCAGCCGGGACAGGGGTCCTTACAATGAGCAGTTCTTC	CASRDRGPYNEQFF
TRBV19	NA	TRBJ1-1	NA	TGTGCCAGTAGTATAGCCGGTTCCTACACTGAAGCTTTCTTT	CASSIAGSYTEAFF
TRBV5-1	NA	TRBJ1-5	NA	TGCGCCAGCAGCTTGTATCCGGGTTGGCAGCCCCAGCATTTT	CASSLYPGWQPQHF
TRBV7-9	NA	TRBJ1-5	NA	TGTGCCAGCAGCCCTCCCCCTGTGGGGCCGGGTAGGGATCAGCCCCAGCATTTT	CASSPPPVGPGRDQPQHF
TRBV10-3	TRBD1	TRBJ2-4	NA	TGTGCCACTACAGGGGACAACATTCAGTACTTC	CATTGDNIQYF
TRBV2	NA	TRBJ2-7	NA	TGTGCCAGTACGCAGGGGTACGAGCAGTACTTC	CASTQGYEQYF
TRBV11-2	NA	TRBJ2-3	NA	TGTGCCAGCAGCTTAGCGGGAGGCACAGATACGCAGTATTTT	CASSLAGGTDTQYF
TRBV5-4	TRBD1	TRBJ1-2	NA	TGTGCCAGCAGCTGGGGGACAGGGGTTAACTATGGCTACACCTTC	CASSWGTGVNYGYTF
TRBV3-1/TRBV3-2	NA	TRBJ2-1	NA	TGTGCCAGCAGCCCAACACAGGGGCCCCCCGGCGGGAGTATCGATGAGCAGTTCTTC	CASSPTQGPPGGSIDEQFF